The clone carrying this TCR beta chain is medium-sized within its sample. Its target is unknown. This sample is part of a study of T cell repertoires in aging, cancer and after chemotherapy. For the study at large: Chronic lymphocytic leukemia patients on fludarabine- or bendamustine-based regimens gave paired samples before and after chemotherapy.

TRB rearrangements spanning V, D and J were amplified using mixed TRB-A/B primers. TCRdb analysed the multiplex PCR reads with MiXCR anew, one entry per CDR3 protein. The data show thousands of distinct CDR3 sequences, with roughly 23% seen just once and 2.6% held by the top ten. Study outcomes and limitations: Healthy donors lost TCR diversity with age mainly through richness, cancer patients through richness and evenness.

V lost 3 bases to trimming and J lost 7 bases, with 7 bases between them. The CDR3 totals 11 residues. CDR1 and CDR2 from the germline V gene are GTSNPN and SVGIG (reference sequence). The template was genomic DNA from peripheral blood, not RNA. This receptor was obtained from a human donor with a blood cancer. Specimen: blood. The rearrangement links TRBV30 to TRBJ2-1; D is unclear. CDR3 DNA sequence: TGTGCCTGGAGCGAAGGGAATGAGCAGTTCTTC. It encodes CAWSEGNEQFF.